Given below is one TCR beta chain in context. Repertoires were generated with immunoSEQ multiplex PCR, while TCRdb's copy carries only in-frame clones and drops some. The table has some 44,000 clones, 89% seen once; the top ten hold 0.65% to 0.9%. These data are taken from a study of memory CD8 T cells in hepatitis C reinfection. Unmatched junction bases numbered 12, after V lost 0 bases and J lost 8 bases. The CDR3 is 17 residues long. CDR1 and CDR2 from the germline V gene are MGHRA and YSYEKL. Time point indicated: late/post reinfection, 12 to 24 weeks after detection. TCR sequencing was done directly ex vivo on sorted cells, without expansion in vitro. A couple of donors provided sorted CD3+ CD8+ CD45RO- naive CD8 T cells at all three reinfection time points.

The source of this sequence is a man between 18 and 29 years old with hepatitis C virus infection. The specimen sequenced was naive CD8+ T cells sorted from blood. This chain joins TRBV4-1 and TRBJ2-1; 8 nucleotides match TRBD2. The CDR3 reads CASSQDRVAGRADEQFF. Here the CDR3 DNA reads TGCGCCAGCAGCCAAGACCGGGTGGCCGGGAGGGCCGATGAGCAGTTCTTC.